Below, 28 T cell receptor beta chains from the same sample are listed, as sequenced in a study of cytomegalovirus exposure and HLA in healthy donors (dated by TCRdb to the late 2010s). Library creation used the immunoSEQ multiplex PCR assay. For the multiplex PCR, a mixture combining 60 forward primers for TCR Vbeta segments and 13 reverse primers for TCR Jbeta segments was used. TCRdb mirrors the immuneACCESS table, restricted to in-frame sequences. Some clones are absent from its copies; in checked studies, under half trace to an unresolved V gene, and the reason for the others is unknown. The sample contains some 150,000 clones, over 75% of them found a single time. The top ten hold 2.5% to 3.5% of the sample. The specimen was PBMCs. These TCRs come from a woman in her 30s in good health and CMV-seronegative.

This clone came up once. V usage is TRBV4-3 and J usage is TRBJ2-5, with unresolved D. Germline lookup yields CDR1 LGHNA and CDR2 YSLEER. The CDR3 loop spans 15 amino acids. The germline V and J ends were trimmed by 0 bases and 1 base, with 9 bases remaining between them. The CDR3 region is CASSQDHHSQETQYF. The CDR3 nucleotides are TGCGCCAGCAGCCAAGATCATCACAGCCAAGAGACCCAGTACTTC.

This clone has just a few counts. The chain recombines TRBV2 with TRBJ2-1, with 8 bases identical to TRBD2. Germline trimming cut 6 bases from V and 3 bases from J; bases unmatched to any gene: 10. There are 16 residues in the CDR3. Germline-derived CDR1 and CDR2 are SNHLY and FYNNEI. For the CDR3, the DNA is TGTGCCAGCAGGGCAGCTATGGCGGGAGGCTACAATGAGCAGTTCTTC. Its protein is CASRAAMAGGYNEQFF.

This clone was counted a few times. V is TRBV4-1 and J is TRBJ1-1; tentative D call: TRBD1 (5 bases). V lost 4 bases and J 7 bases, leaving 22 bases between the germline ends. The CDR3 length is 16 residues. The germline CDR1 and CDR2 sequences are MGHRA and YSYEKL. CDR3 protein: CASSRGGLAGPGEAFF. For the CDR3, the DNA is TGCGCCAGCAGCCGGGGGGGTCTTGCAGGCCCGGGTGAAGCTTTCTTT.

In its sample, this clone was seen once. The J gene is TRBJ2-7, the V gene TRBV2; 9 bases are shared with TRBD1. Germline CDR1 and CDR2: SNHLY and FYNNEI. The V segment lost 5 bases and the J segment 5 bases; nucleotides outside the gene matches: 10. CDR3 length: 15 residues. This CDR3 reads CASSITGGAGNEQYF. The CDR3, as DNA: TGTGCCAGCAGTATAACAGGGGGCGCGGGGAACGAGCAGTACTTC.

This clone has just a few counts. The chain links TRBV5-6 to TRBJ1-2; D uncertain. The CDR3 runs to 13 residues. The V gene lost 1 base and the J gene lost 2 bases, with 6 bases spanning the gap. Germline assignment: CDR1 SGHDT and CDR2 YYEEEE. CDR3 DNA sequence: TGTGCCAGCAGCTTGATGAGCAACTATGGCTACACCTTC. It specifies CASSLMSNYGYTF.

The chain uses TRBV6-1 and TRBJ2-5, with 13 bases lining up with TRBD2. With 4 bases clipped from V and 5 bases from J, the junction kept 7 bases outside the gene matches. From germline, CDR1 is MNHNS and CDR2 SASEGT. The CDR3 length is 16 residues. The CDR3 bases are TGTGCCAGCAGTGCCCTTGGACTAGCGGGAGCCGAGACCCAGTACTTC. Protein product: CASSALGLAGAETQYF.

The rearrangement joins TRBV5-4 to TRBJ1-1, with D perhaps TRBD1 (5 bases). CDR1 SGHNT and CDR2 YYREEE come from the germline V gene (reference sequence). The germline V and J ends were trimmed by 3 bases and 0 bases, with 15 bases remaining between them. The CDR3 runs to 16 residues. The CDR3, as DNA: TGTGCCAGCAGCTCACTCTTCGACAGCCTGAACACTGAAGCTTTCTTT. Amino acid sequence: CASSSLFDSLNTEAFF.

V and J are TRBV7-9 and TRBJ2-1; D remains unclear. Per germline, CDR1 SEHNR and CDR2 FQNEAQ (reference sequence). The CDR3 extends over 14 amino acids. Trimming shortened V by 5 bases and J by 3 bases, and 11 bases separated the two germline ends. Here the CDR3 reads CASSRSVSYNEQFF. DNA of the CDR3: TGTGCCAGCAGCCGGTCGGTAAGCTACAATGAGCAGTTCTTC.

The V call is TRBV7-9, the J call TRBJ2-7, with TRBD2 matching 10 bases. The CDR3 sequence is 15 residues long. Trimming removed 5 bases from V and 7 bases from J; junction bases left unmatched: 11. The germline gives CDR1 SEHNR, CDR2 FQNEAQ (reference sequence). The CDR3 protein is CASSRKSGRAWEQYF. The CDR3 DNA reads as TGTGCCAGCAGCCGAAAAAGCGGGAGGGCCTGGGAGCAGTACTTC.

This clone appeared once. The CDR3 DNA is TGTGCCAGCAGTTTCGGGACGACGACAGGCAAGAGCACAGATACGCAGTATTTT. The encoded protein is CASSFGTTTGKSTDTQYF. This chain connects TRBV27 to TRBJ2-3, with D tentatively TRBD1 (6 bases). Deletions cut 3 bases from V and 0 bases from J, with 19 bases between. This CDR3 spans 18 amino acids. From germline, CDR1 is MNHEY and CDR2 SMNVEV (reference sequence).

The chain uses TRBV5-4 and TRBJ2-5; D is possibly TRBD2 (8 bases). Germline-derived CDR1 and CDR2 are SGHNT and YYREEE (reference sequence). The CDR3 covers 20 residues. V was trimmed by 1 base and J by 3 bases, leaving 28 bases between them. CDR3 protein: CASSLPSGGVTGTAKETQYF. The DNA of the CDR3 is TGTGCCAGCAGCTTGCCTTCGGGGGGGGTGACCGGGACAGCGAAAGAGACCCAGTACTTC.

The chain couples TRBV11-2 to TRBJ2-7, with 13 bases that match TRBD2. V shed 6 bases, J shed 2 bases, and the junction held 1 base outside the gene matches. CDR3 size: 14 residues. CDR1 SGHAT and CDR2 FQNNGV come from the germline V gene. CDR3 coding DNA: TGTGCCAGCAGGACTAGCGGGGGGACCTACGAGCAGTACTTC. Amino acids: CASRTSGGTYEQYF.

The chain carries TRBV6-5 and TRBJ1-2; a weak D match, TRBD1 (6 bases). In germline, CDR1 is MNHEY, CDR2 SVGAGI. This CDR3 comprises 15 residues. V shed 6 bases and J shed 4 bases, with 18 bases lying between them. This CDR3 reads CASSPRGGGIYGYTF. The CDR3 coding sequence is TGTGCCAGCAGCCCTCGGGGGGGCGGGATCTATGGCTACACCTTC.

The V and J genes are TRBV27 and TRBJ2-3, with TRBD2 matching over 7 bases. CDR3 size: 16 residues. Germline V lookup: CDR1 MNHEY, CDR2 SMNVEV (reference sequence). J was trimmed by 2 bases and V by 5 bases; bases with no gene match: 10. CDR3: CASSPQSRDYTDTQYF. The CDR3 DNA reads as TGTGCCAGCAGTCCTCAATCCCGGGACTACACAGATACGCAGTATTTT.

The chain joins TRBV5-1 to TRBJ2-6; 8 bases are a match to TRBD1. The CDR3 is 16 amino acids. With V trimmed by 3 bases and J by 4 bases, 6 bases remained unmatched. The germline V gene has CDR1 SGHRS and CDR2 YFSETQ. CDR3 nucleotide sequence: TGCGCCAGCAGCTCCCAGGGGGCGGTCGGGGCCAACGTCCTGACTTTC. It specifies CASSSQGAVGANVLTF. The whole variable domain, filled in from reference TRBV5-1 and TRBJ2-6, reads KAGVTQTPRYLIKTRGQQVTLSCSPISGHRSVSWYQQTPGQGLQFLFEYFSETQRNKGNFPGRFSGRQFSNSRSEMNVSTLELGDSALYLCASSSQGAVGANVLTFGAGSRLTVL.

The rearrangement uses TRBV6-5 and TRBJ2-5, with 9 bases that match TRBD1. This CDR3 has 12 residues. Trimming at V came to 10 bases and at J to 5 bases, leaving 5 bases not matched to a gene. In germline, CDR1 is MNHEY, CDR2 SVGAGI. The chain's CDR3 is CATGQGRETQYF. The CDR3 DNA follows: TGTGCCACAGGACAGGGGCGGGAGACCCAGTACTTC.

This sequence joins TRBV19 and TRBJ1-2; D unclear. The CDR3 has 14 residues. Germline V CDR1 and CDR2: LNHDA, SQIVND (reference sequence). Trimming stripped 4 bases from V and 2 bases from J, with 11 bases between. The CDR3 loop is CASSNGRRNYGYTF. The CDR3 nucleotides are TGTGCCAGTAGTAACGGTAGGAGAAACTATGGCTACACCTTC.

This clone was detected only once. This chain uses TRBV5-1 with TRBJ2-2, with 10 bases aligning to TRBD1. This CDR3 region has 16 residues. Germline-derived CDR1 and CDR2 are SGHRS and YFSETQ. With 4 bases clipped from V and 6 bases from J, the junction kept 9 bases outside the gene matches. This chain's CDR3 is CASSPGQGLTAGELFF. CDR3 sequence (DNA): TGCGCCAGCAGCCCGGGACAGGGGCTTACGGCCGGGGAGCTGTTTTTT.

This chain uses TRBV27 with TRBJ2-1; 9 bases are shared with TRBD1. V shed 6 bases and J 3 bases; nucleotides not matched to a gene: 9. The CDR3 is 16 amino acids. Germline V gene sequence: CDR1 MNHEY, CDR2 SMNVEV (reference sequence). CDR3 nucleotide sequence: TGTGCCAGCAGCCCCATTGAGGGACAGGGCTACAATGAGCAGTTCTTC. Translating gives CASSPIEGQGYNEQFF.

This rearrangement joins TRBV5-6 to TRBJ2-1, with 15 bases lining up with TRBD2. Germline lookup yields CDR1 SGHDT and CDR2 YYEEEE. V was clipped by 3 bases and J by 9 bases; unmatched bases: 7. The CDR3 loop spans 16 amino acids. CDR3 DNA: TGTGCCAGCAGCTCGGGACTAGCGGGAGGTAATGTTGAGCAGTTCTTC. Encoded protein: CASSSGLAGGNVEQFF.

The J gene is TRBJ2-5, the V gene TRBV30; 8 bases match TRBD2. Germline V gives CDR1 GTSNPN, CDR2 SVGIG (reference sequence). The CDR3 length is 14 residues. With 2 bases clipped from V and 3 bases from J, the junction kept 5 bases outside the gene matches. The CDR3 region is CAWSTGRVEETQYF. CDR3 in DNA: TGTGCCTGGAGTACCGGGAGGGTCGAAGAGACCCAGTACTTC.

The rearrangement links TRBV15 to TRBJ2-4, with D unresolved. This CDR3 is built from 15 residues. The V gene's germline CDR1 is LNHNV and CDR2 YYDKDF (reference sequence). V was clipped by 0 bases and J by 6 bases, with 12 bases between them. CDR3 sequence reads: CATSRDRVPGNIQYF. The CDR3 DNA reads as TGTGCCACCAGCAGAGATCGCGTGCCGGGAAACATTCAGTACTTC.

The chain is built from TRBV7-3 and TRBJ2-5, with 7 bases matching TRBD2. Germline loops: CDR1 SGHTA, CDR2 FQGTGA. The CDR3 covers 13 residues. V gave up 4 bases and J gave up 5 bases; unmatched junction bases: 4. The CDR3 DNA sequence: TGTGCCAGCAGCTCCGCGGGGGTGGAGACCCAGTACTTC. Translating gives CASSSAGVETQYF. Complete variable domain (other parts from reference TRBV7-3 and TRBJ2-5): GAGVSQTPSNKVTEKGKYVELRCDPISGHTALYWYRQSLGQGPEFLIYFQGTGAADDSGLPNDRFFAVRPEGSVSTLKIQRTERGDSAVYLCASSSAGVETQYFGPGTRLLVL.

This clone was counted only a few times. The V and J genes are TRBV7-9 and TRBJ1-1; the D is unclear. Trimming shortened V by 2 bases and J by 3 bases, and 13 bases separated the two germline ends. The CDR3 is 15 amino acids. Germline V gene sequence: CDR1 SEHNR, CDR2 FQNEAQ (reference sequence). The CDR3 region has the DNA TGTGCCAGCAGCTTATGGCTCAGGACTTACACTGAAGCTTTCTTT. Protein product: CASSLWLRTYTEAFF.

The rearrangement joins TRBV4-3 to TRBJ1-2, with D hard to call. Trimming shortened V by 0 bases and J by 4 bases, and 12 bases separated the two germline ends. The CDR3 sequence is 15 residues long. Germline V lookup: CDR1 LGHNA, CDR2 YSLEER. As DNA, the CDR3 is TGCGCCAGCAGCCAAGAGGTTGAGTTAGTCTATGGCTACACCTTC. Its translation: CASSQEVELVYGYTF.

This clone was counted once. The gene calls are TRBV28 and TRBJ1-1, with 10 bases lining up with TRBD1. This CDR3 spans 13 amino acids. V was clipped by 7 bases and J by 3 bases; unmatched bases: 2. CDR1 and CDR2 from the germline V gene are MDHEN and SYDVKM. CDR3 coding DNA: TGTGCCAGCACTGGACAGGGGGACACTGAAGCTTTCTTT. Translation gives CASTGQGDTEAFF.

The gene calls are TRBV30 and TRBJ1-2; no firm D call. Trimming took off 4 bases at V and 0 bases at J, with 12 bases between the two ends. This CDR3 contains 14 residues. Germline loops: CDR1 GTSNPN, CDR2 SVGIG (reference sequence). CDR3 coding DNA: TGTGCCTGGATTCCAGGTACCGCTAACTATGGCTACACCTTC. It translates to CAWIPGTANYGYTF.

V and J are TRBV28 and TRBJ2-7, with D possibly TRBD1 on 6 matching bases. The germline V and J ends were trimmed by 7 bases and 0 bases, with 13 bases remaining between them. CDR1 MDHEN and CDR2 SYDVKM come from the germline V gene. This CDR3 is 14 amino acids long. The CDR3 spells CASTQQGPSYEQYF. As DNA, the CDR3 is TGTGCCAGCACCCAGCAGGGGCCCTCCTACGAGCAGTACTTC. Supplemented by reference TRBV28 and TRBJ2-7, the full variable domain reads DVKVTQSSRYLVKRTGEKVFLECVQDMDHENMFWYRQDPGLGLRLIYFSYDVKMKEKGDIPEGYSVSREKKERFSLILESASTNQTSMYLCASTQQGPSYEQYFGPGTRLTVT.